This entry describes one TCR beta chain. This specimen comes from a study of technical replicates of blood from a few donors. CDR3 length: 14 residues. Germline CDR1 SGHDT, CDR2 YYEEEE. V was trimmed by 4 bases and J by 1 base, leaving 10 bases between them. Method: immunoSEQ multiplex PCR; TCRdb's copy keeps in-frame clones and lacks some. The repertoire consists of 85,000 to 95,000 clones, with 90% to 96% occurring once and the leading ten covering around 0.4%. The chain links TRBV5-6 to TRBJ2-3, with a possible D match to TRBD1 (5 bases). The TCR originated in a human donor in good health. The sample comprised T cells isolated from PBMCs. CDR3 region: CASSPVRGTDTQYF. CDR3 DNA sequence: TGTGCCAGCAGCCCGGTCAGGGGCACAGATACGCAGTATTTT.